This is a list of T cell receptor beta chains from one sample in a study of T-cell memory formation after mild COVID-19. MiXCR, applied by TCRdb to the 5' RACE reads, yields one record per CDR3 protein. The data show about half a million distinct CDR3 sequences, 15% to 20% seen once. The specimen sequenced was PBMCs or a T cell subset sorted from them (not recorded which). The receptors here all came from an adult woman who had mild COVID-19 (a few samples of this study predate the infection). Cell type and time point are not known. The CDR3 runs from the conserved cysteine through the conserved F or W. A D gene is named only where the DNA matches it firmly. Size tells how often a clone was seen (once, few, many) or the class of an expanded clone, and some rows leave it out.

>TRBJ1-4|TRBD1|once|TRBV9
CASSPPGTGPEKLFF
TGTGCCAGCAGCCCTCCCGGGACAGGGCCCGAAAAACTGTTTTTT
>TRBJ2-3|TRBD2|-|TRBV11-3
CASSQLGLDSSTDTQYF
TGTGCCAGCAGCCAACTGGGACTAGATTCAAGCACAGATACGCAGTATTTT
>TRBJ2-1|TRBD2|-|TRBV9
CASSVGGRFDEQFF
TGTGCCAGCAGCGTCGGCGGGAGGTTCGATGAGCAGTTCTTC
>TRBJ1-2|TRBD1|-|TRBV10-3
CAISDGQGRKGYTF
TGTGCCATCAGTGACGGACAGGGAAGGAAAGGCTACACCTTC
>TRBJ1-5|TRBD1|-|TRBV6-1
CASGDRSNQPQHF
TGTGCCAGCGGGGACAGGAGCAATCAGCCCCAGCATTTT
>TRBJ2-3|TRBD2|once|TRBV7-2
CASSLEVAGGTDTQYF
TGTGCCAGCAGCTTAGAGGTAGCGGGAGGAACAGATACGCAGTATTTT
>TRBJ2-5|-|few|TRBV7-9
CASSSGEYRFQYF
TGTGCCAGCAGCTCCGGTGAATACAGGTTCCAGTACTTC
>TRBJ2-5|TRBD1|-|TRBV24-1
CATRQGSRETQYF
TGTGCCACCAGACAGGGGTCTCGAGAGACCCAGTACTTC
>TRBJ2-7|TRBD1|-|TRBV29-1
CSVEGQDPYEQYF
TGCAGCGTTGAGGGACAGGACCCCTACGAGCAGTACTTC
>TRBJ1-2|-|few|TRBV6-1
CASSEIGGPSYGYTF
TGTGCCAGCAGTGAAATCGGTGGCCCATCTTATGGCTACACCTTC
>TRBJ2-7|-|-|TRBV4-1
CASSQEGGTQGTYEQYF
TGCGCCAGCAGCCAAGAAGGCGGTACGCAGGGGACCTACGAGCAGTACTTC
>TRBJ1-1|-|-|TRBV29-1
CSVAQGMGTNTEAFF
TGCAGCGTTGCTCAGGGCATGGGGACGAACACTGAAGCTTTCTTT
>TRBJ2-7|TRBD1|-|TRBV4-1
CASSRFPGQGSYEQYF
TGCGCCAGCAGTCGTTTCCCGGGACAGGGGAGCTACGAGCAGTACTTC
>TRBJ2-1|TRBD2|many|TRBV10-3
CAISELAGGRGQFF
TGTGCCATCAGTGAACTAGCGGGAGGGCGGGGGCAGTTCTTC
>TRBJ2-7|-|-|TRBV6-2/TRBV6-3
CASSYSGYRAYFSYEQYF
TGTGCCAGCAGTTACTCGGGCTACAGGGCTTATTTCTCCTACGAGCAGTACTTC
>TRBJ2-5|-|-|TRBV5-5
CASSNSQGLKGTQYF
TGTGCCAGCAGCAACTCTCAGGGGCTCAAGGGGACCCAGTACTTC
>TRBJ2-5|-|few|TRBV7-9
CASSLASLAGETQYF
TGTGCCAGCAGCTTGGCATCACTAGCAGGAGAGACCCAGTACTTC
>TRBJ2-2|TRBD2|-|TRBV6-2/TRBV6-3
CASSPALAGGPTWELFF
TGTGCCAGCAGTCCCGCTCTAGCGGGAGGGCCCACCTGGGAGCTGTTTTTT
>TRBJ2-7|-|few|TRBV6-5
CATGTTATYEQYF
TGTGCCACTGGAACGACTGCAACCTACGAGCAGTACTTC
>TRBJ2-5|TRBD2|few|TRBV18
CASSSTSGKETQYF
TGTGCCAGCTCTTCGACTAGCGGGAAGGAGACCCAGTACTTC
>TRBJ1-2|TRBD1|-|TRBV7-3
CASSPDRETGYTF
TGTGCCAGCAGCCCGGACAGGGAGACTGGCTACACCTTC
>TRBJ1-1|-|-|TRBV7-6
CASSLQGPGDTEAFF
TGTGCCAGCAGCCTGCAGGGCCCCGGGGACACTGAAGCTTTCTTT
>TRBJ2-2|-|few|TRBV19
CASSIAGRNTGELFF
TGTGCCAGTAGTATTGCGGGGAGGAACACCGGGGAGCTGTTTTTT
>TRBJ2-7|TRBD2|few|TRBV4-2
CASSHRQREHPYEQYF
TGTGCCAGCAGCCATCGCCAGCGGGAGCATCCCTACGAGCAGTACTTC
>TRBJ1-2|TRBD1|-|TRBV20-1
CSADEPSTGGYGYTF
TGCAGTGCCGACGAACCCTCCACAGGGGGCTATGGCTACACCTTC
>TRBJ1-2|-|-|TRBV20-1
CSAREIGQSYGYTF
TGCAGTGCTAGAGAGATCGGGCAGAGCTATGGCTACACCTTC
>TRBJ1-3|-|-|TRBV4-1
CASSPQGHFSGNTIYF
TGCGCCAGCAGCCCACAGGGTCATTTCTCTGGAAACACCATATATTTT
>TRBJ2-3|-|many|TRBV9
CASSATGSSTETQYF
TGTGCCAGCAGCGCCACAGGATCTAGCACAGAGACGCAGTATTTT
>TRBJ2-1|TRBD2|few|TRBV20-1
CSAPNYLAGDRNEQFF
TGCAGTGCTCCTAATTATCTAGCGGGAGACCGTAATGAGCAGTTCTTC
>TRBJ2-1|-|few|TRBV9
CASSVGLGGSYNEQFF
TGTGCCAGCAGCGTAGGGCTGGGAGGCTCCTACAATGAGCAGTTCTTC
>TRBJ1-2|-|-|TRBV7-9
CASSFTGTRDGYTF
TGTGCCAGCAGCTTCACGGGTACCAGGGACGGCTACACCTTC
>TRBJ2-3|-|few|TRBV5-4
CASSLYPSTDTQYF
TGTGCCAGCAGCTTGTATCCTAGCACAGATACGCAGTATTTT
>TRBJ1-5|-|few|TRBV5-1
CASSLLGVGNQPQHF
TGCGCCAGCAGCTTGTTAGGGGTTGGCAATCAGCCCCAGCATTTT
>TRBJ1-6|-|-|TRBV14
CASRPAGVRYNSPLHF
TGTGCCAGCAGGCCAGCAGGGGTCAGGTATAATTCACCCCTCCACTTT
>TRBJ2-1|-|many|TRBV12-3/TRBV12-4
CASSLTNEQFF
TGTGCCAGCAGTTTGACGAATGAGCAGTTCTTC
>TRBJ1-1|-|-|TRBV29-1
CSIPQGGMTEAFF
TGCAGCATTCCACAAGGAGGGATGACTGAAGCTTTCTTT
>TRBJ2-2|TRBD2|-|TRBV5-1
CASSLGASGSFDTGELFF
TGCGCCAGCAGCTTGGGGGCTAGCGGCTCCTTCGACACCGGGGAGCTGTTTTTT
>TRBJ2-7|-|-|TRBV7-9
CASSADYEQYF
TGTGCCAGCAGCGCCGACTACGAGCAGTACTTC
>TRBJ2-7|-|few|TRBV4-3
CASSQRQGGPYEQYF
TGCGCCAGCAGCCAGAGACAGGGAGGCCCCTACGAGCAGTACTTC
>TRBJ1-5|TRBD1|-|TRBV15
CATSRVPLDRGNQPQHF
TGTGCCACCAGCAGAGTCCCGCTCGACAGGGGCAATCAGCCCCAGCATTTT
>TRBJ1-6|-|-|TRBV15
CATSREYNSPLHF
TGTGCCACCAGCAGAGAGTATAATTCACCCCTCCACTTT
>TRBJ2-1|-|few|TRBV6-2/TRBV6-3
CASSYSGTEYFNEQFF
TGTGCCAGCAGTTACTCGGGGACGGAGTATTTTAATGAGCAGTTCTTC
>TRBJ2-3|TRBD2|-|TRBV20-1
CSAQFSGSADTQYF
TGCAGTGCTCAATTTAGCGGGAGTGCAGATACGCAGTATTTT
>TRBJ2-5|TRBD1|-|TRBV29-1
CSGLQGRETQYF
TGCAGCGGATTACAGGGGCGGGAGACCCAGTACTTC
>TRBJ2-7|-|few|TRBV6-5
CASGEDEQYF
TGTGCCAGCGGAGAGGACGAGCAGTACTTC
>TRBJ2-6|-|-|TRBV5-4
CASSSGRAGANVLTF
TGTGCCAGCAGCTCCGGAAGGGCTGGGGCCAACGTCCTGACTTTC
>TRBJ2-7|-|few|TRBV20-1
CSARDGVYSYEQYF
TGCAGTGCTAGAGATGGGGTTTACTCCTACGAGCAGTACTTC
>TRBJ2-7|TRBD1|few|TRBV9
CASSRGAGGEQYF
TGTGCCAGCAGCAGAGGGGCAGGGGGCGAGCAGTACTTC
>TRBJ2-1|-|few|TRBV7-3
CASSPNPGLHYNEQFF
TGTGCCAGCAGCCCTAATCCCGGACTACACTACAATGAGCAGTTCTTC
>TRBJ2-1|TRBD2|-|TRBV7-9
CASSSGTIRPQQFF
TGTGCCAGCAGCTCGGGGACTATACGCCCCCAGCAGTTCTTC